Detailed here is one TCR beta chain. Its antigen is undetermined. This sample was taken from a study of cytomegalovirus exposure and HLA in healthy donors. Findings and limits, study-wide: In vitro testing confirmed three CMV-associated chains as specific for CMV antigens. Researchers catalogued 164 TCR beta chains as cytomegalovirus-associated.

Produced via immunoSEQ multiplex PCR; TCRdb's table is partial and in-frame only. The sample holds 40,000 to 60,000 clones, roughly 94% seen once. V lost 2 bases and J lost 3, with 7 bases in between. This CDR3 contains 14 residues. Germline CDR1 reads MDHEN; CDR2 reads SYDVKM. The source is a woman aged 18-29 years in good health and CMV-seropositive. The sample taken for sequencing was PBMCs. The chain links TRBV28 to TRBJ2-2; D gene ambiguous. Here the CDR3 DNA reads TGTGCCAGCAGTTTAGACCGGGACACCGGGGAGCTGTTTTTT. Amino acids: CASSLDRDTGELFF.